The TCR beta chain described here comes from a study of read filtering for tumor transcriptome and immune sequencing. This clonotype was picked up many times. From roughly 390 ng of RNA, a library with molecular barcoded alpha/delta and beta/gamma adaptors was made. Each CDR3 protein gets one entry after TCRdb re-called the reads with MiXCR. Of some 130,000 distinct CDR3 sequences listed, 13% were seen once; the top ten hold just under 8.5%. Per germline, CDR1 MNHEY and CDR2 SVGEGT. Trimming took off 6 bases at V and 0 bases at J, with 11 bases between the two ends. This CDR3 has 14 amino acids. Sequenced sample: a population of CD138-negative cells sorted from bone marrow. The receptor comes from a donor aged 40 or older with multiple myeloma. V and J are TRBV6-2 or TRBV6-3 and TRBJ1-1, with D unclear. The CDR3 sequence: CASSRPGVNTEAFF. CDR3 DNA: TGTGCCAGCAGCCGACCGGGAGTGAACACTGAAGCTTTCTTT.